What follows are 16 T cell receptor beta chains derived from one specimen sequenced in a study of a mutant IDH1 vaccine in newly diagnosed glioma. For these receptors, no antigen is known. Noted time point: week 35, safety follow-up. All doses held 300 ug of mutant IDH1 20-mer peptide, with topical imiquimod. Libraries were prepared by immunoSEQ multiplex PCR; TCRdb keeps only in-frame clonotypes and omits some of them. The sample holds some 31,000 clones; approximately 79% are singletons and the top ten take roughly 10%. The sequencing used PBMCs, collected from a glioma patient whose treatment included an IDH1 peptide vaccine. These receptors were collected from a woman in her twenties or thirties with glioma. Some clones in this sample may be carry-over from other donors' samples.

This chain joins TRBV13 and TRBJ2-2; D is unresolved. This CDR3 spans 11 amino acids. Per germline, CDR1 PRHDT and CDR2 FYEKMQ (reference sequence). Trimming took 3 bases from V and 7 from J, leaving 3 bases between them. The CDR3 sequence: CASSFGGELFF. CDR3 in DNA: TGTGCCAGCAGCTTCGGCGGGGAGCTGTTTTTT. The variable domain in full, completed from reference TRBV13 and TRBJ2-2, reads AAGVIQSPRHLIKEKRETATLKCYPIPRHDTVYWYQQGPGQDPQFLISFYEKMQSDKGSIPDRFSAQQFSDYHSELNMSSLELGDSALYFCASSFGGELFFGEGSRLTVL.

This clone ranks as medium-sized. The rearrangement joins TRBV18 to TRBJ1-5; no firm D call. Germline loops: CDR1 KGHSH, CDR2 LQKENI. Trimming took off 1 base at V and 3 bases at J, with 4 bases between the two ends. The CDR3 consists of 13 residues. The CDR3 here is CASSPLDNQPQHF. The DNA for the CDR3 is TGTGCCAGCTCACCACTAGACAATCAGCCCCAGCATTTT.

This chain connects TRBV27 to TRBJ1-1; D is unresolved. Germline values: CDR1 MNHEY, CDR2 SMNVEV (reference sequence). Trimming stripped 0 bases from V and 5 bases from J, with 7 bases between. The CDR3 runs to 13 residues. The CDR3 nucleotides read TGTGCCAGCAGTTTATCTTATGGGACTGAAGCTTTCTTT. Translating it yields CASSLSYGTEAFF.

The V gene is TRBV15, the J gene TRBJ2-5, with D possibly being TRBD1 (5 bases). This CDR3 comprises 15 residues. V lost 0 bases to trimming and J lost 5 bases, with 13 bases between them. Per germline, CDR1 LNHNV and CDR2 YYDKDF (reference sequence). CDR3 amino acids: CATSRDGAWPETQYF. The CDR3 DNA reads TGTGCCACCAGCAGAGATGGGGCCTGGCCGGAGACCCAGTACTTC.

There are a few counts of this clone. CDR3 nucleotide sequence: TGTGCCAGCAGCGTCTCGACTAGCGGGAGGAGGGTGCTACGGGATGAGCAGTTCTTC. It codes for CASSVSTSGRRVLRDEQFF. The rearrangement joins TRBV9 to TRBJ2-1; 13 nucleotides align to TRBD2. J lost 8 bases, V lost 2 bases, and 16 bases had no gene match. Germline loops: CDR1 SGDLS, CDR2 YYNGEE. The CDR3 runs 19 residues.

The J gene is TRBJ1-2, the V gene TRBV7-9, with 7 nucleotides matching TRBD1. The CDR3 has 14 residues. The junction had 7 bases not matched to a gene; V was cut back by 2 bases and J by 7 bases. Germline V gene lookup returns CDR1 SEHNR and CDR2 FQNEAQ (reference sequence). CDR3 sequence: CASSLTGEEGGYTF. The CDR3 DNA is TGTGCCAGCAGCTTAACAGGGGAGGAGGGTGGCTACACCTTC. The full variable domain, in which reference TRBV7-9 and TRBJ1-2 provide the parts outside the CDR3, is DTGVSQNPRHKITKRGQNVTFRCDPISEHNRLYWYRQTLGQGPEFLTYFQNEAQLEKSRLLSDRFSAERPKGSFSTLEIQRTEQGDSAMYLCASSLTGEEGGYTFGSGTRLTVV.

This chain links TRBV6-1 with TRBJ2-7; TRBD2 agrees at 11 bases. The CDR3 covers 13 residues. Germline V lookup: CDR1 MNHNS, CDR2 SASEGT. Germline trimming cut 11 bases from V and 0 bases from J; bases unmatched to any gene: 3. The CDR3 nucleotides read TGTGCCGCGGGACTAGCGGACTCCTACGAGCAGTACTTC. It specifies CAAGLADSYEQYF.

This chain's CDR3 is CAWKTGQGAHEQYF. In DNA form, the CDR3 reads TGTGCCTGGAAAACGGGACAGGGGGCCCACGAGCAGTACTTC. The J gene is TRBJ2-7, the V gene TRBV30; 12 nucleotides line up with TRBD1. Looked up from germline, CDR1 is GTSNPN and CDR2 is SVGIG (reference sequence). With V trimmed by 4 bases and J by 5 bases, 6 bases remained unmatched. This CDR3 is built from 14 residues. The whole variable domain, filled in from reference TRBV30 and TRBJ2-7, reads SQTIHQWPATLVQPVGSPLSLECTVEGTSNPNLYWYRQAAGRGLQLLFYSVGIGQISSEVPQNLSASRPQDRQFILSSKKLLLSDSGFYLCAWKTGQGAHEQYFGPGTRLTVT.

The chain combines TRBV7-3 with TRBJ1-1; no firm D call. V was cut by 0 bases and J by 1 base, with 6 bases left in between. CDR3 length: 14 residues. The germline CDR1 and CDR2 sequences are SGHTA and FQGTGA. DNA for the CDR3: TGTGCCAGCAGCTTAACGCCAGGGAACACTGAAGCTTTCTTT. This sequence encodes CASSLTPGNTEAFF.

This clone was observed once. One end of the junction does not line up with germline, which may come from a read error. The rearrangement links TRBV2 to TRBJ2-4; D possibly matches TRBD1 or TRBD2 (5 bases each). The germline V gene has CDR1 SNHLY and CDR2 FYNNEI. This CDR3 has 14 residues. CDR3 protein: CASATAGTNNIQYF. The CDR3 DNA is TGTGCCAGCGCTACCGCCGGGACCAATAACATTCAGTACTTC. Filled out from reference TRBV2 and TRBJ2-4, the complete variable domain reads EPEVTQTPSHQVTQMGQEVILRCVPISNHLYFYWYRQILGQKVEFLVSFYNNEISEKSEIFDDQFSVERPDGSNFTLKIRSTKLEDSAMYFCASATAGTNNIQYFGAGTRLSVL.

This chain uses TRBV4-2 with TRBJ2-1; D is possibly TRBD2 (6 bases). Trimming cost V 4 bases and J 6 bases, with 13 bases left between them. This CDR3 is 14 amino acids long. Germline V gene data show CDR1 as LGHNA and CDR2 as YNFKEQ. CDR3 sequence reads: CASSPRLGPNEQFF. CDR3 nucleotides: TGTGCCAGCAGCCCCCGACTAGGACCCAATGAGCAGTTCTTC.

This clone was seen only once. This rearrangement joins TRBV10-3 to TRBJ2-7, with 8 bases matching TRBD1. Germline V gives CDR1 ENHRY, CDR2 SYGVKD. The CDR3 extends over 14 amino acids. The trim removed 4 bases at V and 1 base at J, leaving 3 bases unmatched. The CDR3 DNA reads TGTGCCATCAGTGGACGACAGGGGTCCTACGAGCAGTACTTC. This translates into CAISGRQGSYEQYF.

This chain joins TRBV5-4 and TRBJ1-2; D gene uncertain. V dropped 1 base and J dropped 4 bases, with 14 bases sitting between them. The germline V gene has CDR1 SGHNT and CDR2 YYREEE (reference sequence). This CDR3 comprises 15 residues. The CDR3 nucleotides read TGTGCCAGCAGCTTGTGGGGAACGGGGATCTATGGCTACACCTTC. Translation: CASSLWGTGIYGYTF.

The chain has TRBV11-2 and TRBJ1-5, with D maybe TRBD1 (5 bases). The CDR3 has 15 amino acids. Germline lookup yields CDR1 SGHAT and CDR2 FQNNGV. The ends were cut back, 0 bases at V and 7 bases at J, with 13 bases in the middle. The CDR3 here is CASSLDRGVAQPQHF. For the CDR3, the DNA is TGTGCCAGCAGCTTAGATCGGGGGGTAGCGCAGCCCCAGCATTTT.

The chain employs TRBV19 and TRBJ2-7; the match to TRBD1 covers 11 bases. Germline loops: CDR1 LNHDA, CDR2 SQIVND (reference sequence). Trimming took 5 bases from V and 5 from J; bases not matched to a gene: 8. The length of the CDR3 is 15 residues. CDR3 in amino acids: CASSPKDRGPHEQYF. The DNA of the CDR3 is TGTGCCAGTAGTCCCAAGGACAGGGGGCCCCACGAGCAGTACTTC.

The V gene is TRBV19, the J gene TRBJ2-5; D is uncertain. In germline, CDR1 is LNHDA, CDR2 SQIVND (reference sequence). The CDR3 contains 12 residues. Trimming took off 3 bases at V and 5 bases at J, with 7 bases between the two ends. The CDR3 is CASSIGSETQYF. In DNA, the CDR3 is TGTGCCAGTAGTATTGGGTCGGAGACCCAGTACTTC.